The subject of this entry is one TCR beta chain. Its matching antigen is unknown. This CDR3 has 18 residues. The data were taken from a study of cytomegalovirus exposure and HLA in healthy donors. Overall study findings and caveats: Per a prior analysis, the majority of TCR beta V segments were productive roughly 87% or roughly 30% of the time. The likely explanation for a cluster of highly shared sequence variants was sequencing artifact.

Primers: 60 Vbeta forward and 13 Jbeta reverse. TCRdb keeps only in-frame clones here, not all; method: immunoSEQ multiplex PCR. The sample carries 80,000 to 100,000 clones, roughly 77% recorded once. The TCR comes from a man aged 35-49 years in good health and CMV-seronegative. The V and J genes are TRBV1 and TRBJ2-2; TRBD2 is taken as the D call from the table, unchecked against the DNA. TRBV1 is shown as a pseudogene. Sequencing input: PBMCs. CDR3 coding DNA: TGCACCAGCAGTGAACACACGTTAGGAGATGTCGACACCGGGGAGCTGTTTTTT. The encoded protein is CTSSEHTLGDVDTGELFF.